The 32 T cell receptor beta chains in this list originate from one sample, sequenced in a study of Graves' ophthalmopathy and Graves' hyperthyroidism. From RNA, the CDR3 regions of TCR beta chains were amplified and sequenced. In the first round, RT-PCR was carried out with HTBI primers, and a multiplex PCR formed the second round. TCRdb reanalysed the multiplex PCR reads using MiXCR and keeps one entry per CDR3 protein. The sample lists some 390,000 distinct CDR3 sequences, around 19% seen once, with 1.6% in the top ten. Sequencing was performed on peripheral blood. These receptors all stem from a woman between 18 and 30 years old with Graves' ophthalmopathy.

The sample holds many counts of this clonotype. The chain has TRBV30 and TRBJ2-7, with TRBD2 identical over 11 bases. CDR1 and CDR2 from the germline V gene are GTSNPN and SVGIG (reference sequence). V gave up 4 bases and J gave up 2 bases; unmatched junction bases: 1. This CDR3 has 13 amino acids. CDR3 coding DNA: TGTGCCTGGACTAGCGGGGGGACCTACGAGCAGTACTTC. As protein: CAWTSGGTYEQYF.

This clonotype was counted at least ten times. The J gene is TRBJ2-5, the V gene TRBV7-2, with 8 nucleotides matching TRBD1. The ends lost 1 base at V and 7 bases at J; junction bases unmatched: 8. CDR1 and CDR2 from the germline V gene are SGHTA and FQGNSA. This CDR3 comprises 15 residues. The CDR3 bases are TGTGCCAGCAGCTTAGGGACAGGGCGAAGAGGGACCCAGTACTTC. Translated, it gives CASSLGTGRRGTQYF.

The chain is built from TRBV11-1 and TRBJ2-5; 7 bases align to TRBD2. CDR3 length equals 15 residues. The germline CDR1 and CDR2 sequences are SGHAT and FQDESV (reference sequence). V shed 5 bases and J 4 bases; nucleotides not matched to a gene: 10. CDR3 coding DNA: TGTGCCAGCAGCCCAGGAAACGGGAGGCGAGAGACCCAGTACTTC. It specifies CASSPGNGRRETQYF.

This clonotype was recorded only once. The chain combines TRBV12-3 or TRBV12-4 with TRBJ2-5; no clear D. V lost 5 bases to trimming and J lost 5 bases, with 9 bases between them. This CDR3 comprises 12 residues. The CDR3 DNA reads as TGTGCCAGCAGTCCTCTGGTGGAGACCCAGTACTTC. As protein: CASSPLVETQYF.

This clonotype was seen at least ten times. This chain links TRBV6-5 with TRBJ1-5; TRBD1 is a possible D gene (5 bases). Germline CDR1 reads MNHEY; CDR2 reads SVGAGI. There are 15 residues in the CDR3. The V and J ends lost 3 bases and 0 bases respectively, with 9 bases between them. The CDR3 spells CASSYRGNSNQPQHF. Written as DNA, the CDR3 is TGTGCCAGCAGTTATCGGGGGAATAGCAATCAGCCCCAGCATTTT.

This clonotype was detected only a few times. The gene calls are TRBV28 and TRBJ2-5, with 8 bases matching TRBD1. CDR1 and CDR2 (germline): MDHEN, SYDVKM. V was clipped by 5 bases and J by 3 bases; unmatched bases: 5. This CDR3 region has 14 residues. The CDR3 loop is CASSIDRGEETQYF. The DNA of the CDR3 is TGTGCCAGCAGTATTGACAGGGGCGAAGAGACCCAGTACTTC.

The table lists this clonotype with many counts. The V gene is TRBV28, the J gene TRBJ1-2, with D unclear. CDR3 length equals 13 residues. V lost 6 bases and J lost 3, with 11 bases in between. Germline V CDR1 and CDR2: MDHEN, SYDVKM. The CDR3 DNA reads as TGTGCCAGCAGCCGACAAGATCACTATGGCTACACCTTC. It is translated as CASSRQDHYGYTF.

This clonotype occurred many times. The chain joins TRBV28 to TRBJ1-6; D unresolved. Deletions cut 6 bases from V and 8 bases from J, with 11 bases between. The CDR3 runs 13 residues. Germline CDR1 MDHEN, CDR2 SYDVKM. This CDR3 reads CASRPAQDSPLHF. Here the CDR3 DNA reads TGTGCCAGCAGACCCGCTCAAGATTCACCCCTCCACTTT. Drawing the rest from reference TRBV28 and TRBJ1-6, the complete variable domain is DVKVTQSSRYLVKRTGEKVFLECVQDMDHENMFWYRQDPGLGLRLIYFSYDVKMKEKGDIPEGYSVSREKKERFSLILESASTNQTSMYLCASRPAQDSPLHFGNGTRLTVT.

The chain combines TRBV15 with TRBJ1-2; D gene unclear. V gave up 2 bases and J gave up 5 bases, with 9 bases separating them. The CDR3 has 13 amino acids. From germline, CDR1 is LNHNV and CDR2 YYDKDF (reference sequence). The CDR3 is CATSRPHAYGYTF. The CDR3 DNA sequence: TGTGCCACCAGCAGACCCCACGCGTATGGCTACACCTTC.

This clonotype was counted between two and nine times. The chain links TRBV6-1 to TRBJ2-4, with TRBD1 matching 9 bases. The CDR3 has 16 amino acids. Germline values: CDR1 MNHNS, CDR2 SASEGT. V was pared by 6 bases and J by 2 bases, with 8 bases of the junction left unmatched. CDR3: CASRRTGDSTKNIQYF. CDR3 nucleotide sequence: TGTGCCAGCAGGCGGACAGGGGACTCAACCAAAAACATTCAGTACTTC.

This clonotype was recorded at least ten times. V and J are TRBV7-8 and TRBJ1-1; D ambiguous. Germline lookup yields CDR1 SGHVS and CDR2 FQNEAQ. CDR3 length equals 13 residues. Trimming removed 5 bases from V and 3 bases from J, with 10 bases in between. DNA of the CDR3: TGTGCCAGCAGCCGGGCAGATTACACTGAAGCTTTCTTT. This codes for CASSRADYTEAFF.

This clonotype was found many times. The chain carries TRBV10-3 and TRBJ1-1; 7 bases align to TRBD1. Germline CDR1 is ENHRY and CDR2 is SYGVKD. This CDR3 contains 14 residues. V shed 2 bases and J 0 bases; nucleotides not matched to a gene: 0. CDR3: CAISETGVNTEAFF. CDR3 sequence (DNA): TGTGCCATCAGTGAGACAGGGGTGAACACTGAAGCTTTCTTT.

The V and J genes are TRBV30 and TRBJ1-2; no definite D call. Germline V CDR1 and CDR2: GTSNPN, SVGIG (reference sequence). The CDR3 covers 11 residues. Trimming removed 0 bases from V and 5 bases from J, with 4 bases in between. The DNA for the CDR3 is TGTGCCTGGAGTGTACAGTATGGCTACACCTTC. Amino acid sequence: CAWSVQYGYTF.

This clonotype has ten or more counts. The chain carries TRBV12-3 or TRBV12-4 and TRBJ2-5; TRBD2 matches 11 bases. CDR3 size: 15 residues. V dropped 10 bases and J dropped 4; count of bases not matched to a gene: 11. CDR3 region: CATQRLAGQGETQYF. The DNA for the CDR3 is TGTGCCACCCAAAGACTAGCGGGGCAAGGAGAGACCCAGTACTTC.

The chain couples TRBV28 to TRBJ1-6; D call uncertain. V shed 7 bases and J shed 10 bases, with 11 bases lying between them. The CDR3 has 12 residues. Germline V lookup: CDR1 MDHEN, CDR2 SYDVKM. DNA for the CDR3: TGTGCCAGCACTATTGGGAGGTCACCCCTCCACTTT. This sequence encodes CASTIGRSPLHF.

Many counts were recorded for this clonotype. The chain recombines TRBV9 with TRBJ2-7, with D possibly called TRBD1 or TRBD2 (6 bases each). The ends were cut back, 7 bases at V and 4 bases at J, with 12 bases in the middle. The CDR3 has 12 residues. Germline values: CDR1 SGDLS, CDR2 YYNGEE. The CDR3 here is CASGGTLYEQYF. In nucleotides, the CDR3 is TGTGCCAGCGGCGGGACACTATACGAGCAGTACTTC.

This clonotype was recorded at least ten times. The chain joins TRBV27 to TRBJ1-5; D ambiguous. The CDR3 is 18 residues long. Germline-derived CDR1 and CDR2 are MNHEY and SMNVEV (reference sequence). V was pared by 5 bases and J by 2 bases, with 22 bases between. CDR3 amino acids: CASSPYPPAGWGNQPQHF. The CDR3 bases are TGTGCCAGCAGTCCCTACCCCCCCGCGGGATGGGGCAATCAGCCCCAGCATTTT.

This clonotype was counted ten times or more. The rearrangement links TRBV11-2 to TRBJ1-1, with TRBD1 identical over 7 bases. V lost 6 bases and J lost 0; bases outside the gene matches: 13. The CDR3 is 17 amino acids. The V gene's germline CDR1 is SGHAT and CDR2 FQNNGV. This CDR3 is CASRRRLRGRMNTEAFF. In DNA, the CDR3 is TGTGCCAGCAGGCGACGACTTAGGGGGCGGATGAACACTGAAGCTTTCTTT.

This clonotype was seen ten or more times. The chain has TRBV11-2 and TRBJ1-3, with D possibly TRBD1 on 6 matching bases. Trimming pared 7 bases from V and 2 bases from J, leaving 18 bases between. The CDR3 is made up of 16 amino acids. CDR1 is SGHAT and CDR2 is FQNNGV in the germline V gene. The CDR3 DNA reads TGTGCCAGCATCGAAGTTTTAGGGGGAACTGGAAACACCATATATTTT. As protein: CASIEVLGGTGNTIYF.

This clonotype was observed at least ten times. The chain couples TRBV30 to TRBJ1-5; D is undetermined. The germline CDR1 and CDR2 sequences are GTSNPN and SVGIG (reference sequence). Trimming cost V 2 bases and J 4 bases, with 12 bases left between them. This CDR3 spans 14 amino acids. The CDR3 region is CAWSFPNPNQPQHF. The CDR3 bases are TGTGCCTGGAGTTTTCCGAACCCGAATCAGCCCCAGCATTTT.

This clonotype showed up many times. The J gene is TRBJ2-7, the V gene TRBV18, with 8 bases aligning to TRBD2. Germline CDR1 is KGHSH and CDR2 is LQKENI. Trimming took 2 bases from V and 6 from J; bases not matched to a gene: 9. The CDR3 loop spans 15 amino acids. The CDR3 reads CASSPGTAGASEQYF. CDR3 DNA: TGTGCCAGCTCACCAGGAACAGCGGGGGCCTCCGAGCAGTACTTC. The full variable domain, in which reference TRBV18 and TRBJ2-7 provide the parts outside the CDR3, is NAGVMQNPRHLVRRRGQEARLRCSPMKGHSHVYWYRQLPEEGLKFMVYLQKENIIDESGMPKERFSAEFPKEGPSILRIQQVVRGDSAAYFCASSPGTAGASEQYFGPGTRLTVT.

The sample holds many counts of this clonotype. V usage is TRBV6-1 and J usage is TRBJ1-2; D unresolved. Germline V gene data show CDR1 as MNHNS and CDR2 as SASEGT. The length of the CDR3 is 13 residues. V was clipped by 2 bases and J by 7 bases, with 11 bases between them. The CDR3 DNA is TGTGCCAGCAGTGAAAGGGAGTGGGGTGGCTACACCTTC. It yields the protein CASSEREWGGYTF.

Many counts were recorded for this clonotype. The chain combines TRBV6-2 or TRBV6-3 with TRBJ2-7; no clear D. V lost 0 bases to trimming and J lost 5 bases, with 5 bases between them. The CDR3 contains 12 residues. The germline V gene encodes CDR1 MNHEY and CDR2 SVGEGT. The CDR3 reads CASSYSPNEQYF. CDR3 DNA sequence: TGTGCCAGCAGTTACTCGCCAAACGAGCAGTACTTC.

This clonotype appeared many times. This chain uses TRBV7-2 with TRBJ2-7; D perhaps matches TRBD2 (5 bases). CDR1 is SGHTA and CDR2 is FQGNSA in the germline V gene. V lost 3 bases to trimming and J lost 7 bases, with 13 bases between them. The CDR3 runs to 13 residues. This chain's CDR3 is CASSLDFPEEQYF. The CDR3 nucleotides are TGTGCCAGCAGCTTGGACTTTCCCGAGGAGCAGTACTTC.

This clonotype was recorded many times. The chain combines TRBV7-2 with TRBJ2-7; D possibly uses TRBD1 or TRBD2 (6 bases each). The CDR3 runs to 16 residues. Germline V CDR1 and CDR2: SGHTA, FQGNSA. V shed 0 bases and J shed 1 base, with 13 bases lying between them. The CDR3, as DNA: TGTGCCAGCAGCTTAGCGTCAGGGGAGGTGTCCTACGAGCAGTACTTC. It encodes CASSLASGEVSYEQYF.

This clonotype was recorded at least ten times. The V call is TRBV28, the J call TRBJ1-1; the match to TRBD1 covers 7 bases. The V gene end was trimmed by 6 bases and the J gene end by 5 bases; junction bases not matched to a gene: 9. CDR3 length: 14 amino acids. CDR1 and CDR2 from the germline V gene are MDHEN and SYDVKM. The CDR3 sequence is CASSPDRDETEAFF. In DNA, the CDR3 is TGTGCCAGCAGCCCTGACAGGGATGAAACTGAAGCTTTCTTT.

This clonotype was counted many times. One end of the junction varies from germline; a read error may be responsible. The V call is TRBV7-7, the J call TRBJ2-7; possibly TRBD1 or TRBD2 for D (7 bases each). Per germline, CDR1 SSHAT and CDR2 FNYEAQ (reference sequence). This CDR3 has 13 amino acids. DNA for the CDR3: TGTGCTAGCAGCCAGGGGGAGGGCTACGAGCAGTACTTC. Protein product: CASSQGEGYEQYF.

This clonotype was picked up many times. This chain connects TRBV10-3 to TRBJ1-1; tentatively, D is TRBD1 (5 bases). This CDR3 has 14 residues. V was pared by 3 bases and J by 1 base, with 9 bases between. The germline V gene has CDR1 ENHRY and CDR2 SYGVKD. The CDR3 loop reads CAISDPDTNTEAFF. The CDR3 nucleotides read TGTGCCATCAGTGACCCGGACACGAACACTGAAGCTTTCTTT.

The table lists this clonotype with many counts. The CDR3 sequence is CASGPPSAQPQHF. The CDR3 nucleotides read TGTGCCAGCGGGCCTCCGAGTGCTCAGCCCCAGCATTTT. The chain has TRBV7-2 and TRBJ1-5, with D uncertain. The CDR3 totals 13 residues. CDR1 is SGHTA and CDR2 is FQGNSA in the germline V gene. Trimming took 8 bases from V and 6 from J, leaving 14 bases between them. Using reference TRBV7-2 and TRBJ1-5 for the parts outside the CDR3, the full variable domain is GAGVSQSPSNKVTEKGKDVELRCDPISGHTALYWYRQSLGQGLEFLIYFQGNSAPDKSGLPSDRFSAERTGGSVSTLTIQRTQQEDSAVYLCASGPPSAQPQHFGDGTRLSIL.

A note on this clonotype: A much larger clone lies a single base off, so this may be a read error. The chain carries TRBV5-5 and TRBJ1-5; D gene unclear. This CDR3 comprises 14 residues. V was cut by 4 bases and J by 0 bases, with 8 bases left in between. CDR1 is SGHKS, CDR2 YYEKEE, per germline (reference sequence). CDR3 sequence reads: CASSPNTSNQPQHF. CDR3 sequence (DNA): TGTGCCAGCAGCCCCAACACTAGCAATCAGCCCCAGCATTTT.

This clonotype showed up many times. The rearrangement links TRBV28 to TRBJ2-5; the D is unclear. V shed 6 bases and J shed 5 bases, with 16 bases lying between them. The CDR3 spans 14 residues. Germline CDR1 is MDHEN and CDR2 is SYDVKM. The CDR3 DNA is TGTGCCAGCAGCCCCCTCTTGGTGATGGAGACCCAGTACTTC. The encoded protein is CASSPLLVMETQYF.

The chain combines TRBV7-9 with TRBJ2-7, with 9 positions matching TRBD1. The germline V gene has CDR1 SEHNR and CDR2 FQNEAQ (reference sequence). With 5 bases clipped from V and 7 bases from J, the junction kept 9 bases outside the gene matches. The CDR3 covers 14 residues. CDR3 loop: CASSGSDRGKEQYF. The DNA of the CDR3 is TGTGCCAGCAGCGGCTCGGACAGGGGAAAAGAGCAGTACTTC.